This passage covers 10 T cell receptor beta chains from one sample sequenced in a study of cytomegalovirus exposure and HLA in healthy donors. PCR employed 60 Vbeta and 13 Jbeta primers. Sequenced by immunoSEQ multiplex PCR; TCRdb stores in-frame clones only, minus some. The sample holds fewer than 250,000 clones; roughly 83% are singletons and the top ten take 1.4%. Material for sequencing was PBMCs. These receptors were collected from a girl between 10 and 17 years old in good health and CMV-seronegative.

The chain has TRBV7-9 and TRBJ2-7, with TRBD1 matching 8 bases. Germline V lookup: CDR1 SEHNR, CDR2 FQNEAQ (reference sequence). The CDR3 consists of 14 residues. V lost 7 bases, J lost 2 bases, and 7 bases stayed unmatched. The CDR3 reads CASTPGQGPYEQYF. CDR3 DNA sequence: TGTGCCAGCACCCCAGGACAGGGCCCCTACGAGCAGTACTTC.

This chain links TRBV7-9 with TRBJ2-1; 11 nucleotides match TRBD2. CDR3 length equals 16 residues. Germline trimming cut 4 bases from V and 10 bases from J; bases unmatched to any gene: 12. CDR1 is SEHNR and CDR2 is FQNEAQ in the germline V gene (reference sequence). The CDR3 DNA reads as TGTGCCAGCAGCTATGTACCGGGACTAGCGGATGTAGAGCAGTTCTTC. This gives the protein CASSYVPGLADVEQFF.

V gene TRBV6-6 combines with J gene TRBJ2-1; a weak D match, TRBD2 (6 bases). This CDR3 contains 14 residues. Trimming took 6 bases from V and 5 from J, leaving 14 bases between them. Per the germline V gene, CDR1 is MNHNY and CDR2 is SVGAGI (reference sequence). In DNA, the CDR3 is TGTGCCAGCAGGGGGACGGAGGGTGACAATGAGCAGTTCTTC. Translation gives CASRGTEGDNEQFF.

The CDR3 nucleotides are TGCAGCGCAGGGGAGGGACGATACTCTGGAAACACCATATATTTT. Protein product: CSAGEGRYSGNTIYF. The gene calls are TRBV29-1 and TRBJ1-3; D perhaps matches TRBD1 (6 bases). Germline lookup yields CDR1 SQVTM and CDR2 ANQGSEA. The V end lost 7 bases, the J end lost 0 bases, and 16 bases lay between the germline ends. CDR3 length equals 15 residues.

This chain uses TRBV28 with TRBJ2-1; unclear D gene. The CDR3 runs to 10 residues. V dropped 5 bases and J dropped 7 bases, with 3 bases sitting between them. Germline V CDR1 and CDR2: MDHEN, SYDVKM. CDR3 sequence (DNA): TGTGCCAGCAGTATAAATGAGCAGTTCTTC. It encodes CASSINEQFF.

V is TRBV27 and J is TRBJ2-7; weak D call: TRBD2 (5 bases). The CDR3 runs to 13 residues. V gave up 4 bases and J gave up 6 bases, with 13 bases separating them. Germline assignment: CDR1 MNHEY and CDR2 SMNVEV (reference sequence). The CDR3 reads CASSSGRRGEQYF. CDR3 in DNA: TGTGCCAGCAGTTCGGGCAGACGGGGCGAGCAGTACTTC.

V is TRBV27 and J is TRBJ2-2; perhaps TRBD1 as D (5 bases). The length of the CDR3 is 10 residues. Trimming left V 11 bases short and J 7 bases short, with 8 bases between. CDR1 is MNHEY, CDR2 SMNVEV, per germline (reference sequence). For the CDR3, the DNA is TGTGCCGCAGGACACGGGGAGCTGTTTTTT. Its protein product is CAAGHGELFF.

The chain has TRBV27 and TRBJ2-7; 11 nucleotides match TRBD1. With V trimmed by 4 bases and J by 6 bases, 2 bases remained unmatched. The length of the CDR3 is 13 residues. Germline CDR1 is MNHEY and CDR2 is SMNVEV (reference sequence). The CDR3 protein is CASSWTGGLEQYF. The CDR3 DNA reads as TGTGCCAGCAGTTGGACAGGGGGCCTCGAGCAGTACTTC.

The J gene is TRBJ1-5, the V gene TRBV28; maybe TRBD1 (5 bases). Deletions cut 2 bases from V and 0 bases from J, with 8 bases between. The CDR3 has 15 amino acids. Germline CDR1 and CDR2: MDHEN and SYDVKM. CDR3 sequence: CASSLGGISNQPQHF. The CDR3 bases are TGTGCCAGCAGTTTAGGGGGGATTAGCAATCAGCCCCAGCATTTT. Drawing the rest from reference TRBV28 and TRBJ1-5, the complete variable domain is DVKVTQSSRYLVKRTGEKVFLECVQDMDHENMFWYRQDPGLGLRLIYFSYDVKMKEKGDIPEGYSVSREKKERFSLILESASTNQTSMYLCASSLGGISNQPQHFGDGTRLSIL.

The CDR3 nucleotides read TGTGCCAGCAGCCAATTGGAGATTTTCTATGGCTACACCTTC. Its translation is CASSQLEIFYGYTF. The V gene is TRBV16, the J gene TRBJ1-2, with D unresolved. Germline V gene lookup returns CDR1 KGHSY and CDR2 FQNENV. This CDR3 has 14 amino acids. The germline V and J ends were trimmed by 1 base and 4 bases, with 10 bases remaining between them.